The next 23 T cell receptor beta chains were all read from a single sample in a study of blood T cell repertoires in COVID-19. Produced via immunoSEQ multiplex PCR; TCRdb's table is partial and in-frame only. The table records about 140,000 clones, approximately 84% of them present only once. The sample was peripheral blood. Receptor source: a woman between 55 and 75 years old with acute or convalescent COVID-19.

This chain uses TRBV7-8 with TRBJ2-3; 16 nucleotides agree with TRBD2. Germline V gene sequence: CDR1 SGHVS, CDR2 FQNEAQ. Trimming at V came to 10 bases and at J to 3 bases, leaving 10 bases not matched to a gene. The CDR3 runs to 17 residues. DNA for the CDR3: TGTGCCATCTCGCCGGGACTAGCGGGAGGGCGAACAGATACGCAGTATTTT. It specifies CAISPGLAGGRTDTQYF.

The chain recombines TRBV27 with TRBJ1-4, with no clear D. Trimming took 0 bases from V and 10 from J, leaving 12 bases between them. Germline V gene data show CDR1 as MNHEY and CDR2 as SMNVEV (reference sequence). The CDR3 is 14 amino acids. CDR3: CASSLSAISGKLFF. The CDR3, as DNA: TGTGCCAGCAGTTTATCAGCCATATCCGGAAAACTGTTTTTT.

The chain uses TRBV5-1 and TRBJ2-1; D gene unclear. Germline values: CDR1 SGHRS, CDR2 YFSETQ. The V end lost 7 bases, the J end lost 6 bases, and 8 bases lay between the germline ends. This CDR3 contains 11 residues. Written as DNA, the CDR3 is TGCGCCAGCGCGGCAACCAATGAGCAGTTCTTC. Encoded protein: CASAATNEQFF.

This sequence joins TRBV7-8 and TRBJ2-2; D is possibly TRBD2 (5 bases). V was shortened by 4 bases and J by 6 bases, with 6 bases between the two germline ends. This CDR3 region has 12 residues. The germline CDR1 and CDR2 sequences are SGHVS and FQNEAQ. The CDR3 coding sequence is TGTGCCAGCAGCTGGCGGGCCGGGGAGCTGTTTTTT. This sequence encodes CASSWRAGELFF.

CDR3 in DNA: TGTGCCAGCAGTTACCGGACAGGGTACACTGAAGCTTTCTTT. It encodes CASSYRTGYTEAFF. This chain connects TRBV28 to TRBJ1-1; TRBD1 aligns across 8 bases. CDR3 length equals 14 residues. Germline V gene lookup returns CDR1 MDHEN and CDR2 SYDVKM. V trimming: 4 bases; J trimming: 3 bases; junction bases outside the gene matches: 4.

This chain connects TRBV3-1 (or the pseudogene TRBV3-2) to TRBJ1-2; weak D call: TRBD1 (6 bases). Trimming removed 8 bases from V and 5 bases from J, with 9 bases in between. The CDR3 contains 11 residues. Germline CDR1 and CDR2: LGHDT and YNNKEL (reference sequence). In DNA form, the CDR3 reads TGTGCCAGCGGCGGACAGTATGGCTACACCTTC. This sequence encodes CASGGQYGYTF.

This clone was seen only a few times. The chain is built from TRBV28 and TRBJ1-2; 9 nucleotides match TRBD1. Looked up from germline, CDR1 is MDHEN and CDR2 is SYDVKM. V trimming: 5 bases; J trimming: 4 bases; junction bases outside the gene matches: 11. The CDR3 sequence is 16 residues long. CDR3 region: CASSLRRDRALYGYTF. The CDR3 nucleotides read TGTGCCAGCAGTCTGAGAAGGGACAGGGCCCTCTATGGCTACACCTTC.

The rearrangement joins TRBV19 to TRBJ1-5, with D perhaps TRBD1 (5 bases). CDR1 is LNHDA and CDR2 is SQIVND in the germline V gene (reference sequence). Trimming shortened V by 0 bases and J by 4 bases, and 13 bases separated the two germline ends. The CDR3 extends over 16 amino acids. The CDR3 DNA sequence: TGTGCCAGTAGTATAGATCGTCCATCAGGGAATCAGCCCCAGCATTTT. Translating it yields CASSIDRPSGNQPQHF.

The chain recombines TRBV18 with TRBJ1-6; D is ambiguous. The CDR3 extends over 14 amino acids. The ends were cut back, 2 bases at V and 9 bases at J, with 11 bases in the middle. Germline V lookup: CDR1 KGHSH, CDR2 LQKENI. This CDR3 reads CASSPGGVGSPLHF. The CDR3 nucleotides read TGTGCCAGCTCACCAGGAGGAGTTGGTTCACCCCTCCACTTT.

The V and J genes are TRBV7-2 and TRBJ2-1; D may be TRBD1 (6 bases). The germline V and J ends were trimmed by 2 bases and 4 bases, with 18 bases remaining between them. Looked up from germline, CDR1 is SGHTA and CDR2 is FQGNSA. This CDR3 is 17 amino acids long. The CDR3 spells CASSLLARGGLYNEQFF. The CDR3 region has the DNA TGTGCCAGCAGCTTATTAGCCCGTGGGGGCCTTTACAATGAGCAGTTCTTC.

This clone was detected only a few times. The CDR3 DNA sequence: TGTGCCAGTAGTATGGGCGGGATGCTTGAAGCTTTCTTT. The encoded protein is CASSMGGMLEAFF. This sequence joins TRBV19 and TRBJ1-1, with D unclear. The germline V and J ends were trimmed by 3 bases and 7 bases, with 12 bases remaining between them. The CDR3 consists of 13 residues. Germline V gene lookup returns CDR1 LNHDA and CDR2 SQIVND (reference sequence).

The chain joins TRBV6-1 to TRBJ1-1; a weak D match, TRBD1 (6 bases). The ends were cut back, 4 bases at V and 1 base at J, with 16 bases in the middle. This CDR3 has 16 residues. CDR1 and CDR2 (germline): MNHNS, SASEGT. DNA for the CDR3: TGTGCCAGCAGTGGTTGGGGGGGCCGAGGGAACACTGAAGCTTTCTTT. Amino acid sequence: CASSGWGGRGNTEAFF.

This chain links TRBV7-9 with TRBJ1-2; D possibly corresponds to TRBD1 (5 bases). This CDR3 is built from 13 residues. Germline V gene sequence: CDR1 SEHNR, CDR2 FQNEAQ (reference sequence). The ends were cut back, 5 bases at V and 4 bases at J, with 11 bases in the middle. The DNA of the CDR3 is TGTGCCAGCAGCGTCCGGGGGACCTATGGCTACACCTTC. Amino acids: CASSVRGTYGYTF.

The J gene is TRBJ2-7, the V gene TRBV2; 7 positions match TRBD1. Germline values: CDR1 SNHLY, CDR2 FYNNEI. V gave up 3 bases and J gave up 2 bases; unmatched junction bases: 4. The CDR3 spans 14 residues. CDR3 sequence: CASSEGQIPYEQYF. CDR3 nucleotide sequence: TGTGCCAGCAGTGAGGGACAGATTCCCTACGAGCAGTACTTC.

This clone came up a few times. The CDR3 DNA reads TGTGCCCCCGGGTGGTACGAGCAGTACTTC. Translation: CAPGWYEQYF. The J gene is TRBJ2-7, the V gene TRBV27; D call uncertain. Germline lookup yields CDR1 MNHEY and CDR2 SMNVEV (reference sequence). Trimming removed 11 bases from V and 4 bases from J, with 9 bases in between. The length of the CDR3 is 10 residues.

This chain links TRBV7-9 with TRBJ1-2; D remains unclear. The CDR3 has 13 residues. CDR1 and CDR2 (germline): SEHNR, FQNEAQ (reference sequence). Trimming pared 9 bases from V and 6 bases from J, leaving 17 bases between. CDR3 region: CASNAQPSDGYTF. CDR3 bases: TGTGCCAGTAACGCCCAACCGTCAGATGGCTACACCTTC.

This clone was seen once. This chain joins TRBV28 and TRBJ1-1; a possible D gene is TRBD1 (6 bases). The CDR3 contains 16 residues. V shed 6 bases and J shed 5 bases, with 22 bases lying between them. Germline values: CDR1 MDHEN, CDR2 SYDVKM. CDR3 loop: CASRPSGTTRRTEAFF. The CDR3 DNA is TGTGCCAGCAGGCCCTCGGGGACAACCCGAAGGACTGAAGCTTTCTTT.

The chain has TRBV19 and TRBJ2-3; 10 bases match TRBD2. Losses at the gene ends were 4 bases for V and 5 bases for J; bases not matched to a gene: 12. Germline V gene sequence: CDR1 LNHDA, CDR2 SQIVND (reference sequence). This CDR3 contains 17 residues. CDR3 sequence (DNA): TGTGCCAGTAGTACTTCTAGCGGGAGAGTAGGTGTAGATACGCAGTATTTT. Its protein product is CASSTSSGRVGVDTQYF.

This chain uses TRBV11-2 with TRBJ1-1, with 9 bases matching TRBD1. Germline loops: CDR1 SGHAT, CDR2 FQNNGV. The CDR3 runs to 14 residues. The V and J ends lost 4 bases and 5 bases, in that order; junction bases with no gene match: 5. The DNA for the CDR3 is TGTGCCAGCAGCTGGGGACAGGGAAGGACTGAAGCTTTCTTT. Protein product: CASSWGQGRTEAFF.

The chain employs TRBV6-1 and TRBJ1-5; D not certain. Germline CDR1 MNHNS, CDR2 SASEGT. The CDR3 sequence is 12 residues long. Trimming removed 1 base at V and 11 bases at J, with 9 bases between. The CDR3 sequence is CASSEEWASQHF. The CDR3 DNA is TGTGCCAGCAGTGAAGAATGGGCTTCCCAGCATTTT.

The genes are TRBV19 and TRBJ1-5, with no clear D. Germline loops: CDR1 LNHDA, CDR2 SQIVND (reference sequence). CDR3 length: 14 amino acids. V lost 1 base to trimming and J lost 4 bases, with 8 bases between them. DNA for the CDR3: TGTGCCAGTAGTATAGTATCGGGGAATCAGCCCCAGCATTTT. Its translation is CASSIVSGNQPQHF.

The table lists this clone with a few counts. As DNA, the CDR3 is TGTGCCAGCAGTTTAGGGAGCTCCTACGAGCAGTACTTC. Amino acid sequence: CASSLGSSYEQYF. V usage is TRBV28 and J usage is TRBJ2-7; a weak D match, TRBD2 (5 bases). CDR1 is MDHEN and CDR2 is SYDVKM in the germline V gene. Trimming removed 2 bases at V and 0 bases at J, with 5 bases between. The CDR3 totals 13 residues. Full variable domain (remainder filled in from reference TRBV28 and TRBJ2-7): DVKVTQSSRYLVKRTGEKVFLECVQDMDHENMFWYRQDPGLGLRLIYFSYDVKMKEKGDIPEGYSVSREKKERFSLILESASTNQTSMYLCASSLGSSYEQYFGPGTRLTVT.

The CDR3 sequence: CASSDPEQYSNQPQHF. The CDR3 DNA sequence: TGTGCCAGCAGTGACCCGGAGCAGTACAGCAATCAGCCCCAGCATTTT. V and J are TRBV6-4 and TRBJ1-5; no reliable D call. Germline CDR1 and CDR2: MRHNA and SNTAGT. The germline V and J ends were trimmed by 2 bases and 1 base, with 12 bases remaining between them. The CDR3 runs to 16 residues.